Listed below are T cell receptor beta chains from one sample, sequenced in a study of blood T cell repertoires in COVID-19. Sequenced by immunoSEQ multiplex PCR; TCRdb stores in-frame clones only, minus some. The data contain around 77,000 clones, 85% to 90% of them singletons. Material: peripheral blood. These receptors were collected from a man between 65 and 85 years old with active or convalescent COVID-19. Each CDR3 is given with its conserved first and last residue. The order of the fields is CDR3 DNA, CDR3 protein, D gene, J gene, V gene, clone size. The D gene is left open where the match is weak. The listing skips clone size in some rows; elsewhere it reads once, few, many or a size class.

TGTGTTGGGCAGGAGGCCACTGAAGCTTTCTTT	CVGQEATEAFF	NA	TRBJ1-1	TRBV2	few
TGTGCCAGCGCGGTTAAACGAAGCTACGAGCAGTACTTC	CASAVKRSYEQYF	NA	TRBJ2-7	TRBV27	NA
TGTGCCAGCAGCGTAGTGCCACTAGGCAATGAGCAGTTCTTC	CASSVVPLGNEQFF	NA	TRBJ2-1	TRBV9	NA
TGCAGCGTTGCGGAGGGGAACACCATATATTTT	CSVAEGNTIYF	NA	TRBJ1-3	TRBV29-1	NA
TGTGCCAGCTCACCACCAGTGGGCGCGGGCTATGGCTACACCTTC	CASSPPVGAGYGYTF	NA	TRBJ1-2	TRBV18	NA
TGTGCCAGCAGCACCCGACAGGGGAACACTGAAGCTTTCTTT	CASSTRQGNTEAFF	TRBD1	TRBJ1-1	TRBV7-2	NA
TGTGCCAGCAGCTTGTCACGGGGGGTAAACACTGAAGCTTTCTTT	CASSLSRGVNTEAFF	NA	TRBJ1-1	TRBV5-4	NA
TGTGCCAGCAGCCAAGCAGGGGGTGGCTACGAGCAGTACTTC	CASSQAGGGYEQYF	TRBD1	TRBJ2-7	TRBV3-1/TRBV3-2	NA
TGTGCCTGGAGTAATTCGGGGACCCCAGGGGACGAGCAGTACTTC	CAWSNSGTPGDEQYF	NA	TRBJ2-7	TRBV30	NA
TGTGCCAGCAGCTTAGTGGCAGACATCTATGGCTACACCTTC	CASSLVADIYGYTF	NA	TRBJ1-2	TRBV7-2	few
TGTGCCAGCAGTTTATGGGTACAGGGGAAGGATGAGCAGTTCTTC	CASSLWVQGKDEQFF	TRBD1	TRBJ2-1	TRBV28	NA
TGTGCCAGCAGCCAAGTGGGAGGATACTGGGGCTACACCTTC	CASSQVGGYWGYTF	NA	TRBJ1-2	TRBV3-1/TRBV3-2	NA
TGTGCCAGCAGCTCGGGACAGCGCTATGGCTACACCTTC	CASSSGQRYGYTF	TRBD1	TRBJ1-2	TRBV7-9	NA
TGTGCCAGCAGTGTCGGACTGATCTCTGGAAACACCATATATTTT	CASSVGLISGNTIYF	NA	TRBJ1-3	TRBV2	NA
TGTGCCAGCAGCCCACGCCGAGGAATGGATGAGCAGTTCTTC	CASSPRRGMDEQFF	NA	TRBJ2-1	TRBV3-1/TRBV3-2	NA
TGTGCCAGCAGCAAAGTAAGCGACAGGAACACCGGGGAGCTGTTTTTT	CASSKVSDRNTGELFF	NA	TRBJ2-2	TRBV21-1	NA
TGTGCCAGCAGTTTATACACCCCAATTAAGGAGGCTTTCTTT	CASSLYTPIKEAFF	NA	TRBJ1-1	TRBV28	NA
TGTGCCAGCAGCTTAACCCCAGGGGGCTACGAGCAGTACTTC	CASSLTPGGYEQYF	TRBD1	TRBJ2-7	TRBV7-9	NA
TGCGCCAGCAGCCAAGATATGGCCGGGGGGCTCGCTGGAAACACCATATATTTT	CASSQDMAGGLAGNTIYF	NA	TRBJ1-3	TRBV4-1	NA
TGTGCCAGCAGCTTGGGCAGGGAGGACACCGGGGAGCTGTTTTTT	CASSLGREDTGELFF	NA	TRBJ2-2	TRBV5-4	NA
TGTGCCACTACCCAGGGTTTCCTCGGCACCGGGGAGCTGTTTTTT	CATTQGFLGTGELFF	NA	TRBJ2-2	TRBV28	few
TGTGCCAGCAGTTTATCGGGGGGATCTAAAAAACTGTTTTTT	CASSLSGGSKKLFF	NA	TRBJ1-4	TRBV27	NA